The source of this TCR beta chain is a study of blood T cell repertoires in COVID-19. Study details: COVID-19 samples from acute and convalescent phases originated in the United States, Italy and Spain. Sources were T cells, B-cell-depleted T cells, or PBMCs; the material itself was cDNA or gDNA.

This clone was picked up one time. Original processing notes: Nucleated cell number was recorded as an estimate derived from reference gene primer amplification. Sequencing was performed with immunoSEQ multiplex PCR; in TCRdb, only in-frame clones are kept and a portion is missing. V, J and clone size reflect that table, while D and trimming were determined from the DNA. The sample contains some 83,000 clones, approximately 88% of which appear only once. The CDR3 extends over 13 amino acids. The junction had 3 bases not matched to a gene; V was cut back by 3 bases and J by 11 bases. From germline, CDR1 is ENHRY and CDR2 SYGVKD.

The J gene is TRBJ2-1, the V gene TRBV10-3; TRBD2 aligns across 11 bases. The clonotype comes from a man in his sixties with acute or convalescent COVID-19. Material for sequencing was peripheral blood. CDR3 DNA sequence: TGTGCCATCAGTGAAACTAGCGGGAGTAAGCAGTTCTTC. Translated, it gives CAISETSGSKQFF.